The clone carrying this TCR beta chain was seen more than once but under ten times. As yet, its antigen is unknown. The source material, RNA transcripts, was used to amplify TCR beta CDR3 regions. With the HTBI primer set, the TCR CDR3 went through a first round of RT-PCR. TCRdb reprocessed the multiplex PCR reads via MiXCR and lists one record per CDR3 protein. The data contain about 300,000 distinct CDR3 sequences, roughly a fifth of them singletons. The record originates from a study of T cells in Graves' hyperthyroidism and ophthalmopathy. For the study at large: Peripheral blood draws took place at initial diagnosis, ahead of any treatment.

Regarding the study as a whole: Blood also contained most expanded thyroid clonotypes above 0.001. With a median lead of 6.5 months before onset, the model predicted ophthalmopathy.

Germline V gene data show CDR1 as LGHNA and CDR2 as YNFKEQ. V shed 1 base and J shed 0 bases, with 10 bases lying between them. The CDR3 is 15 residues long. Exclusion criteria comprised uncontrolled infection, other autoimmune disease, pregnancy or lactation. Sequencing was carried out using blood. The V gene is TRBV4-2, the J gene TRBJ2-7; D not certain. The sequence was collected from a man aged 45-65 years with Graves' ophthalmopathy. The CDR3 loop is CASSQAASSSYEQYF. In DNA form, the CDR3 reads TGTGCCAGCAGCCAAGCAGCTTCGAGCTCCTACGAGCAGTACTTC.